The present T cell receptor (beta chain) was sequenced within a study of vaccination and CD4 T cells after COVID-19. Study summary: Two of the convalescents were Hispanic, and convalescents were six males and four females. Every participant was given two doses of BNT162b2 or mRNA-1273 vaccine.

On this clonotype: Its antigen remains unknown.

Regarding the study as a whole: Convalescent patients displayed spike mono-reactivity in 304 of 307 vaccine-specific clones.

Treatment here: roughly 10-day PBMC culture with coronavirus spike peptide pools or control peptides (ViraFEST assay). Cultured CD4+ T cells had their DNA profiled by the Oncomine TCR Beta short-read assay. TCRdb re-called the PCR reads with MiXCR, one entry per CDR3 protein. Here the sample spans some 15,000 distinct CDR3 sequences, roughly 57% being singletons. The clonotype comes from a human donor who had recovered from COVID-19. The material sequenced was CD4+ T cells from blood, cultured in vitro.

The DNA of the CDR3 is TGCAGTGCAACGGCGGGAGCTAGCACAGATACGCAGTATTTT. Translated: CSATAGASTDTQYF. This chain joins TRBV20-1 and TRBJ2-3; 7 nucleotides agree with TRBD2. The ends lost 6 bases at V and 0 bases at J; junction bases unmatched: 6. The germline CDR1 and CDR2 sequences are DFQATT and SNEGSKA (reference sequence). There are 14 residues in the CDR3.